This TCR beta chain is drawn from a study of blood T cell repertoires in COVID-19. Looked up from germline, CDR1 is SGHRS and CDR2 is YFSETQ. After removal of 2 bases from V and 0 bases from J, the junction contained 3 bases not matched to a gene. This CDR3 comprises 15 residues. Authors' data handling: Estimation of nucleated cell counts relied on the amplification of reference gene primers. Assay: immunoSEQ multiplex PCR; the TCRdb copy retains only in-frame clones and omits some. The V and J calls and the clone size are those of that table, but D and trimming were determined from the DNA. In the table there are under 450,000 clones, roughly four fifths of which are singletons. Participant-reported clinical history was the basis for cohort assignment.

This sequence joins TRBV5-1 and TRBJ2-5; 8 nucleotides align to TRBD2. The sequence derives from a woman between 50 and 59 years old who had recovered from COVID-19. Sequencing was carried out using PBMCs or T cells enriched from blood (not recorded which). In DNA form, the CDR3 reads TGCGCCAGCAGCTTCCTAGCGGGTCACCAAGAGACCCAGTACTTC. It translates to CASSFLAGHQETQYF.